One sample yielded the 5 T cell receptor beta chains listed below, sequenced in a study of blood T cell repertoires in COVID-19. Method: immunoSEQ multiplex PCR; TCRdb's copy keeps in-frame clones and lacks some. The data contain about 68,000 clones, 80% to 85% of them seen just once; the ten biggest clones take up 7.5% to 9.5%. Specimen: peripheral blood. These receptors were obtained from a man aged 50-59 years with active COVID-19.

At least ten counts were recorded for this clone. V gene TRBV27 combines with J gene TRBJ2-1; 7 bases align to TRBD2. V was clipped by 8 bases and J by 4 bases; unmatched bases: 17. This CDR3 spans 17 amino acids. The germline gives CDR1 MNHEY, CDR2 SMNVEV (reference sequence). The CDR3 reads CASYKAGGSGVYNEQFF. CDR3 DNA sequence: TGTGCCAGCTACAAGGCGGGCGGGAGTGGAGTTTACAATGAGCAGTTCTTC.

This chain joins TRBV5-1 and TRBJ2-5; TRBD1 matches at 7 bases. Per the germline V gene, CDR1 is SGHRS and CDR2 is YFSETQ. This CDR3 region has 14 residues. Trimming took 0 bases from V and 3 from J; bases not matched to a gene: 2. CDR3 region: CASSLDRGEETQYF. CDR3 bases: TGCGCCAGCAGCTTGGACAGGGGAGAAGAGACCCAGTACTTC.

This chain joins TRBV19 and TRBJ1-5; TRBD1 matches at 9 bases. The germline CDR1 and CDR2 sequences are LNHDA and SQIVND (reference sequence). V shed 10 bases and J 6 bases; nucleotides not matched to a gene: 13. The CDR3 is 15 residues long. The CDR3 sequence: CATQWGTGLSQPQHF. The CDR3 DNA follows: TGTGCCACTCAATGGGGGACAGGGTTAAGTCAGCCCCAGCATTTT.

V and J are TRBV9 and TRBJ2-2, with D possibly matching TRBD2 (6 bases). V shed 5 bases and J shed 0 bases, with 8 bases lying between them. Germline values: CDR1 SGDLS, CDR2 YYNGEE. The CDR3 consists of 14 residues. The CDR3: CASRRLANTGELFF. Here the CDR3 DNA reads TGTGCCAGCAGAAGACTAGCGAACACCGGGGAGCTGTTTTTT.

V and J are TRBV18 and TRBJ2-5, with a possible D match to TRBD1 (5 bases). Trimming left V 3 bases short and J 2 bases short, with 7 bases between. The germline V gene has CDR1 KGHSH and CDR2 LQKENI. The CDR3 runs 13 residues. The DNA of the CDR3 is TGTGCCAGCTCACCCCAGGGTCAAGAGACCCAGTACTTC. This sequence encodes CASSPQGQETQYF.